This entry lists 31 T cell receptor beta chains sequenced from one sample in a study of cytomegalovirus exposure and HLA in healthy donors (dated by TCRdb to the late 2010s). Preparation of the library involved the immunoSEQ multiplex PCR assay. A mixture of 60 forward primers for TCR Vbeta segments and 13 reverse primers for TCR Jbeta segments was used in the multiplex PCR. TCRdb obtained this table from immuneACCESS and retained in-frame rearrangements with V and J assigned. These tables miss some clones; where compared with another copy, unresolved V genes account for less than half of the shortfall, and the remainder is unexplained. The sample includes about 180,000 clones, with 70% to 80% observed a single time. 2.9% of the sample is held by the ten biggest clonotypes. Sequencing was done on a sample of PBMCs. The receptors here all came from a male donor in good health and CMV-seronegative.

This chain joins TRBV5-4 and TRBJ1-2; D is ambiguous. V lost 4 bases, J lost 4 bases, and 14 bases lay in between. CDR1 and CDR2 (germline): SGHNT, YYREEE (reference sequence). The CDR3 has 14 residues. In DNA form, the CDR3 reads TGTGCCAGCAGCGCTGAACATAAATCCTATGGCTACACCTTC. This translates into CASSAEHKSYGYTF. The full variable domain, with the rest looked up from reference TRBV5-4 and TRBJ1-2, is ETGVTQSPTHLIKTRGQQVTLRCSSQSGHNTVSWYQQALGQGPQFIFQYYREEENGRGNFPPRFSGLQFPNYSSELNVNALELDDSALYLCASSAEHKSYGYTFGSGTRLTVV.

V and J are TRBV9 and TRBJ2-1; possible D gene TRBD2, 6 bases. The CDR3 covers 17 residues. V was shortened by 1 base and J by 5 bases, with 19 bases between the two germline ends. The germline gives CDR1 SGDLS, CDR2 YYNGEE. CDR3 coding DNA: TGTGCCAGCAGCGTATTCGGGGAGGCCCGAATAAACAATGAGCAGTTCTTC. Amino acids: CASSVFGEARINNEQFF.

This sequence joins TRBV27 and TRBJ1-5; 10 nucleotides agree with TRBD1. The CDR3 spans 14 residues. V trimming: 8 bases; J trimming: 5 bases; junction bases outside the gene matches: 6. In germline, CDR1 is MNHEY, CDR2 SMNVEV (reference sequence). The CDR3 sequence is CASHGTGVDQPQHF. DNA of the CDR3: TGTGCCAGCCACGGGACAGGGGTCGATCAGCCCCAGCATTTT.

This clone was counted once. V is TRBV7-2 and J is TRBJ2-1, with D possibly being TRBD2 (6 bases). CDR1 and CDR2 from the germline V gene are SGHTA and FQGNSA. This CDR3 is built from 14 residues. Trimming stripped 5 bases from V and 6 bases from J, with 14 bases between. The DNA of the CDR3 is TGTGCCAGCAGCCTCCCGACCGGGGGCAATGAGCAGTTCTTC. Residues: CASSLPTGGNEQFF.

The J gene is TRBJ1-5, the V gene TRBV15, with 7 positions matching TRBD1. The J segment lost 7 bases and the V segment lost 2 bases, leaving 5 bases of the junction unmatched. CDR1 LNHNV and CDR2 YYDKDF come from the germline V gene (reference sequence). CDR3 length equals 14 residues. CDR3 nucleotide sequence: TGTGCCACCAGCAGACTAGGGGGCGCACAGCCCCAGCATTTT. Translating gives CATSRLGGAQPQHF.

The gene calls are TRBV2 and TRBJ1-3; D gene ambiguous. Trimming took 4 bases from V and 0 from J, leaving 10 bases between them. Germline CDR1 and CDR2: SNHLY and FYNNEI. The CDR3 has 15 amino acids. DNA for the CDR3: TGTGCCAGCAGTGGGGCAGCTAACTCTGGAAACACCATATATTTT. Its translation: CASSGAANSGNTIYF.

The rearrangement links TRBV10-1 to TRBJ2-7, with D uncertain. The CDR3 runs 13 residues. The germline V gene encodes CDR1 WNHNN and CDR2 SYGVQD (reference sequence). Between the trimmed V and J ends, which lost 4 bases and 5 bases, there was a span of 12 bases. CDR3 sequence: CASSGAELHEQYF. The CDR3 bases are TGCGCCAGCAGTGGGGCAGAGTTGCACGAGCAGTACTTC.

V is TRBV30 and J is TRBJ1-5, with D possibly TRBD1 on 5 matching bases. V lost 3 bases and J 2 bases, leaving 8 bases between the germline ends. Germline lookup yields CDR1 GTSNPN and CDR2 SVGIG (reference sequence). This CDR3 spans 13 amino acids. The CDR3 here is CAWSQGGNQPQHF. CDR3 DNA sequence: TGTGCCTGGAGCCAGGGTGGCAATCAGCCCCAGCATTTT.

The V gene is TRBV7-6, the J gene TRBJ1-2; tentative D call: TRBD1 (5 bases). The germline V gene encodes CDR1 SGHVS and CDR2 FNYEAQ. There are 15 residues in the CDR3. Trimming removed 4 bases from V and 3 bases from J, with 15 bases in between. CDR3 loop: CASSSGGVHDYGYTF. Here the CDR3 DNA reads TGTGCCAGCAGCTCCGGGGGGGTGCACGACTATGGCTACACCTTC.

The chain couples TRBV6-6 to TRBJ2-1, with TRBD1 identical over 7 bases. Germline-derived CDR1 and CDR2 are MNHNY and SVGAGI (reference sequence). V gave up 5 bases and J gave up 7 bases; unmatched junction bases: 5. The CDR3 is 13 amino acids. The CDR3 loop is CASSRGQGNEQFF. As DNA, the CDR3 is TGTGCCAGCAGTAGGGGGCAAGGGAATGAGCAGTTCTTC.

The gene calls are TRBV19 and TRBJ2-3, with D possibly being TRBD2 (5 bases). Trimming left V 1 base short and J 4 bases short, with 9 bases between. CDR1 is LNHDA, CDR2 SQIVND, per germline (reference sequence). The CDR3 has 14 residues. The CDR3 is CASSIGLGADTQYF. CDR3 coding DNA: TGTGCCAGTAGTATAGGTCTCGGGGCAGATACGCAGTATTTT.

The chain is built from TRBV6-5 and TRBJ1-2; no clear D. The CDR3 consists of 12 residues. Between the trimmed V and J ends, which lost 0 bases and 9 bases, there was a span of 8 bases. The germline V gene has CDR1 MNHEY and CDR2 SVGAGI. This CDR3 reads CASSYSLLSYTF. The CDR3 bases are TGTGCCAGCAGTTACTCTCTCCTAAGCTACACCTTC.

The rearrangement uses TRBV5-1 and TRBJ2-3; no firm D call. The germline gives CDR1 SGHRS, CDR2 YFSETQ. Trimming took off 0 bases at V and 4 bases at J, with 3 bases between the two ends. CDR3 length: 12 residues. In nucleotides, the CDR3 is TGCGCCAGCAGCTTGGACTCAGATACGCAGTATTTT. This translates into CASSLDSDTQYF.

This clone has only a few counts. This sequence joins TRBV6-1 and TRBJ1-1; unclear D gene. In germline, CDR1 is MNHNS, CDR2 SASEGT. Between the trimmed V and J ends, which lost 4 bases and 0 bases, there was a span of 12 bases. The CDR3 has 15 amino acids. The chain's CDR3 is CASSALPGMNTEAFF. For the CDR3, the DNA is TGTGCCAGCAGTGCACTTCCGGGAATGAACACTGAAGCTTTCTTT.

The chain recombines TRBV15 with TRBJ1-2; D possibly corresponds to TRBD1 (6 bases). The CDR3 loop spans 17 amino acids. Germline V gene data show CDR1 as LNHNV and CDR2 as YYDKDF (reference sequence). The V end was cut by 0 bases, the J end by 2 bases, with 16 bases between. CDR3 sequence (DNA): TGTGCCACCAGCAGAGACCGAGGGACAAACTTAAACTATGGCTACACCTTC. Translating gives CATSRDRGTNLNYGYTF. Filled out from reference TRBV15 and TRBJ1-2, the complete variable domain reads DAMVIQNPRYQVTQFGKPVTLSCSQTLNHNVMYWYQQKSSQAPKLLFHYYDKDFNNEADTPDNFQSRRPNTSFCFLDIRSPGLGDTAMYLCATSRDRGTNLNYGYTFGSGTRLTVV.

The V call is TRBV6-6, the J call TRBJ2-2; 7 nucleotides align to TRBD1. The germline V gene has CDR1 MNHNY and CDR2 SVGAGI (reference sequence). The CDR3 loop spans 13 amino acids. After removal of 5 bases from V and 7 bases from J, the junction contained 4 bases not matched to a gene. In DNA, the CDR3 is TGTGCCAGCAGTGGACAGGTGGGCGGGGAGCTGTTTTTT. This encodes CASSGQVGGELFF.

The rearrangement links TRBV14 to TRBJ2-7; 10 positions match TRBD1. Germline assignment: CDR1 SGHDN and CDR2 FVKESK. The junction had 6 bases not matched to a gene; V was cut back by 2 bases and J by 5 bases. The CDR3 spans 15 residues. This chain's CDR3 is CASSQLGQGSNEQYF. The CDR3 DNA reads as TGTGCCAGCAGCCAACTGGGACAGGGGAGCAACGAGCAGTACTTC.

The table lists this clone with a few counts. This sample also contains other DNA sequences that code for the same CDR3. The CDR3 coding sequence is TGTGCCAGCAGCCAAGACGTTTATAGCAATCAGCCCCAGCATTTT. Encoded protein: CASSQDVYSNQPQHF. The J gene is TRBJ1-5, the V gene TRBV4-2; D remains unclear. Trimming removed 0 bases from V and 0 bases from J, with 6 bases in between. This CDR3 has 15 amino acids. From germline, CDR1 is LGHNA and CDR2 YNFKEQ.

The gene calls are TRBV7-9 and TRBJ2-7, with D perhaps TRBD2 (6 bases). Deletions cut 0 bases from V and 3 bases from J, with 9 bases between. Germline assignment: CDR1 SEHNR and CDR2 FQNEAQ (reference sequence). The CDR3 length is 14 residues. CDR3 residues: CASSLADGSYEQYF. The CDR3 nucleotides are TGTGCCAGCAGCTTAGCCGACGGGAGCTACGAGCAGTACTTC.

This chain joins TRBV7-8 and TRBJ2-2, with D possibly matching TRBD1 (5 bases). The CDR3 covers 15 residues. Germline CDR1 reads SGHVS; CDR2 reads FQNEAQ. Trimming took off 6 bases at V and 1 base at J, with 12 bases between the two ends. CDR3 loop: CASSLGAENTGELFF. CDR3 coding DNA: TGTGCCAGCAGTCTTGGGGCTGAGAACACCGGGGAGCTGTTTTTT.

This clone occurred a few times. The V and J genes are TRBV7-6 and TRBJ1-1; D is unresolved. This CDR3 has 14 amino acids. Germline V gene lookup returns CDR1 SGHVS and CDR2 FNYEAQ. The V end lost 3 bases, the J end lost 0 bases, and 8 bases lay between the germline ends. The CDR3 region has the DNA TGTGCCAGCAGCTTCAGGCCTCTGAACACTGAAGCTTTCTTT. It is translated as CASSFRPLNTEAFF.

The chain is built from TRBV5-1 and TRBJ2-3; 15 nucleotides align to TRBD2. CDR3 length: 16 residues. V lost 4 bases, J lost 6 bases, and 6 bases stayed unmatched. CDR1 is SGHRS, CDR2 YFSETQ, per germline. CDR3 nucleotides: TGCGCCAGCAGCGGACTAGCGGGGGGGCTTGGGGATACGCAGTATTTT. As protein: CASSGLAGGLGDTQYF.

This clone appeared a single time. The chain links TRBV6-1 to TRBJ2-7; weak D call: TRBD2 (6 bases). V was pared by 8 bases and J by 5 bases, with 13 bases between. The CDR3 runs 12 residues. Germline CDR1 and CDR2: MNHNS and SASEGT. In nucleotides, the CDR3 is TGTGCCAGCGAGCCGGGGGTCCACGAGCAGTACTTC. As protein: CASEPGVHEQYF.

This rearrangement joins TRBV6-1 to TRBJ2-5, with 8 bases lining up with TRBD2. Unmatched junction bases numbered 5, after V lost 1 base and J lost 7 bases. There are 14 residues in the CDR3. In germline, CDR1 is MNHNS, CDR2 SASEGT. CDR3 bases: TGTGCCAGCAGTGAAGGCCTAGCGGGCCCGACCCAGTACTTC. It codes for CASSEGLAGPTQYF.

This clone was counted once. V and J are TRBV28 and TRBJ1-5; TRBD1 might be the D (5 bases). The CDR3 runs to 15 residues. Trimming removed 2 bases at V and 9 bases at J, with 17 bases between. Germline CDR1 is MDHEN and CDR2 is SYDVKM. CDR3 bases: TGTGCCAGCAGTTTAGCTCCAGGCGGGGGAGGGCCCCAGCATTTT. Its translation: CASSLAPGGGGPQHF. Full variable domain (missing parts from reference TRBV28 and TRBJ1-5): DVKVTQSSRYLVKRTGEKVFLECVQDMDHENMFWYRQDPGLGLRLIYFSYDVKMKEKGDIPEGYSVSREKKERFSLILESASTNQTSMYLCASSLAPGGGGPQHFGDGTRLSIL.

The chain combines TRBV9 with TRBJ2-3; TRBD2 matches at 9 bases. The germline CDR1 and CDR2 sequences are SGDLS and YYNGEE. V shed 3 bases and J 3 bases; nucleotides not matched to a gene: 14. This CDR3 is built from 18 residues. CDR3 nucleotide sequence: TGTGCCAGCAGCGGCCCTCTCCGCGGGAGGGCCCTGACAGATACGCAGTATTTT. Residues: CASSGPLRGRALTDTQYF.

The CDR3 spells CASSFGTSGGDQQFF. CDR3 coding DNA: TGCGCCAGCAGCTTCGGGACTAGCGGGGGGGATCAGCAGTTCTTC. The chain recombines TRBV5-1 with TRBJ2-1; 16 bases are a match to TRBD2. The CDR3 has 15 amino acids. The germline V gene encodes CDR1 SGHRS and CDR2 YFSETQ. J lost 11 bases, V lost 2 bases, and 4 bases had no gene match.

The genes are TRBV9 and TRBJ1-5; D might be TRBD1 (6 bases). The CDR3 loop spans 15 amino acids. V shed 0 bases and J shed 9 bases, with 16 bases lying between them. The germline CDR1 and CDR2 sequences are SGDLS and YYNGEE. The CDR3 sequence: CASSVDGGHLVPQHF. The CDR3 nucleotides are TGTGCCAGCAGCGTAGATGGGGGACACCTAGTGCCCCAGCATTTT.

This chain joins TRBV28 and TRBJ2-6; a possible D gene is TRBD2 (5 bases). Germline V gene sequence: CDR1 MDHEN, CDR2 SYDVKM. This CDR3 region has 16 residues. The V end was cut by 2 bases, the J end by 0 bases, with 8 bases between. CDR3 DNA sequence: TGTGCCAGCAGTTTAATCGCGGGCTCTGGGGCCAACGTCCTGACTTTC. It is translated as CASSLIAGSGANVLTF.

CDR3 bases: TGCGCCAGCAGCCAAGGGTCGAGGGCGGGGGGGTACAATGAGCAGTTCTTC. Residues: CASSQGSRAGGYNEQFF. This sequence joins TRBV4-1 and TRBJ2-1; 9 positions agree with TRBD2. Looked up from germline, CDR1 is MGHRA and CDR2 is YSYEKL. The CDR3 is made up of 17 amino acids. Losses at the gene ends were 1 base for V and 4 bases for J; bases not matched to a gene: 8.

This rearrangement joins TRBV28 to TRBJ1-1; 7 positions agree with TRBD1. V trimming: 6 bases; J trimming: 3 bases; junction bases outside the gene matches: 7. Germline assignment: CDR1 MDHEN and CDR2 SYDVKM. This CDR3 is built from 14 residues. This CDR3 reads CASSPDRADTEAFF. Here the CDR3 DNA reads TGTGCCAGCAGCCCCGACAGGGCGGACACTGAAGCTTTCTTT.